This T cell receptor (beta chain) was sequenced in a study of OX40 agonist ivuxolimab in advanced cancers. Data came from immunoSEQ multiplex PCR; TCRdb stores just in-frame clones and leaves some out. The table shows 50,000 to 65,000 clones, with roughly 91% occurring only once. Germline-derived CDR1 and CDR2 are MNHNS and SASEGT. V gave up 5 bases and J gave up 4 bases, with 15 bases separating them. The CDR3 totals 15 residues. A few counts support this clone. The sequence was obtained from an adult with an advanced solid tumor such as melanoma, head and neck, liver or kidney cancer. Specimen: CD4+ or CD8+ T cells sorted from blood, collected in a trial of the OX40 agonist ivuxolimab. The chain links TRBV6-1 to TRBJ2-1, with D possibly matching TRBD1 (6 bases). DNA for the CDR3: TGTGCCAGCAGTAACGGACAGTTTGATTACAATGAGCAGTTCTTC. The encoded protein is CASSNGQFDYNEQFF.